This is a list of T cell receptor beta chains from one sample in a study of shared clonotypes between healthy human individuals. Using immunoSEQ multiplex PCR, the repertoire was profiled, and TCRdb retains in-frame clones only, with some absent. The sample lists approximately 1.1 million clones, about four fifths seen once, with under 0.6% in the top ten. Material for sequencing was memory CD4+ T cells from PBMCs. Every receptor here comes from a young man in good health. Some clones in this sample may be carry-over from other donors' samples. Each CDR3 is given with its conserved first and last residue. Fields, in order: V gene, clone size, J gene, D gene, CDR3 protein, CDR3 DNA. D genes are given only for firm matches. The listing skips clone size in some rows; elsewhere it reads once, few, many or a size class.

v_gene: TRBV28
abundance: few
j_gene: TRBJ1-1
d_gene: NA
CDR3aa: CATVGMNTEAFF
CDR3nt: TGTGCCACCGTAGGAATGAACACTGAAGCTTTCTTT

v_gene: TRBV7-3
abundance: NA
j_gene: TRBJ2-7
d_gene: TRBD1
CDR3aa: CASSLTGRRTGSNEQYF
CDR3nt: TGTGCCAGCAGCTTAACGGGAAGGAGGACAGGGAGTAACGAGCAGTACTTC

v_gene: TRBV10-2
abundance: NA
j_gene: TRBJ2-2
d_gene: NA
CDR3aa: CASAVGAANTGELFF
CDR3nt: TGCGCCAGCGCGGTCGGGGCCGCGAACACCGGGGAGCTGTTTTTT

v_gene: TRBV4-2
abundance: NA
j_gene: TRBJ2-2
d_gene: TRBD1
CDR3aa: CASSRKADSGTGVSAGELFF
CDR3nt: TGTGCCAGCAGCCGGAAGGCGGACTCCGGGACAGGGGTATCGGCCGGGGAGCTGTTTTTT

v_gene: TRBV18
abundance: NA
j_gene: TRBJ2-1
d_gene: TRBD2
CDR3aa: CASSPPSGSNNEQFF
CDR3nt: TGTGCCAGCTCGCCCCCTAGCGGGAGTAACAATGAGCAGTTCTTC

v_gene: TRBV28
abundance: NA
j_gene: TRBJ1-6
d_gene: NA
CDR3aa: CASRQSGGNSPLHF
CDR3nt: TGTGCCAGCCGACAGTCGGGGGGTAATTCACCCCTCCACTTT

v_gene: TRBV27
abundance: NA
j_gene: TRBJ1-2
d_gene: TRBD1
CDR3aa: CASSSRAGGTYGYTF
CDR3nt: TGTGCCAGCAGTTCCCGGGCAGGGGGGACCTATGGCTACACCTTC

v_gene: TRBV11-2
abundance: NA
j_gene: TRBJ2-7
d_gene: TRBD1
CDR3aa: CASSPDREYEQYF
CDR3nt: TGTGCCAGCAGCCCGGACAGGGAATACGAGCAGTACTTC

v_gene: TRBV5-1
abundance: NA
j_gene: TRBJ2-3
d_gene: NA
CDR3aa: CASSLLDTQYF
CDR3nt: TGCGCCAGCAGCTTGTTAGATACGCAGTATTTT

v_gene: TRBV7-3
abundance: NA
j_gene: TRBJ2-1
d_gene: NA
CDR3aa: CASSLTGTSSYNEQFF
CDR3nt: TGTGCCAGCAGCTTAACCGGGACGAGCTCCTACAATGAGCAGTTCTTC

v_gene: TRBV28
abundance: NA
j_gene: TRBJ2-7
d_gene: NA
CDR3aa: CASRRQAPYEQYF
CDR3nt: TGTGCCAGCAGGCGACAGGCCCCCTACGAGCAGTACTTC

v_gene: TRBV4-3
abundance: NA
j_gene: TRBJ2-2
d_gene: NA
CDR3aa: CASSQDRGWGGGELFF
CDR3nt: TGCGCCAGCAGCCAAGATCGAGGATGGGGTGGCGGGGAGCTGTTTTTT

v_gene: TRBV7-9
abundance: once
j_gene: TRBJ2-3
d_gene: NA
CDR3aa: CASSTRIDEDTQYF
CDR3nt: TGTGCCAGCAGCACCAGAATCGATGAAGATACGCAGTATTTT

v_gene: TRBV28
abundance: once
j_gene: TRBJ1-5
d_gene: TRBD1
CDR3aa: CASSSPRDRWDQPQHF
CDR3nt: TGTGCCAGCAGTTCCCCCCGGGACAGGTGGGATCAGCCCCAGCATTTT

v_gene: TRBV27
abundance: NA
j_gene: TRBJ1-2
d_gene: NA
CDR3aa: CASSITGGYGYTF
CDR3nt: TGTGCCAGCAGCATCACGGGGGGGTATGGCTACACCTTC

v_gene: TRBV2
abundance: NA
j_gene: TRBJ2-5
d_gene: NA
CDR3aa: CASSPLTGYQETQYF
CDR3nt: TGTGCCAGCAGCCCCCTGACTGGGTACCAAGAGACCCAGTACTTC

v_gene: TRBV15
abundance: NA
j_gene: TRBJ2-3
d_gene: NA
CDR3aa: CATSRVSRTDTQYF
CDR3nt: TGTGCCACCAGCAGAGTTAGCCGCACAGATACGCAGTATTTT

v_gene: TRBV6-1
abundance: NA
j_gene: TRBJ1-2
d_gene: NA
CDR3aa: CASSGLGYGYTF
CDR3nt: TGTGCCAGCAGTGGGTTGGGCTATGGCTACACCTTC

v_gene: TRBV28
abundance: NA
j_gene: TRBJ1-2
d_gene: TRBD1
CDR3aa: CASSTGQGIRDYGYTF
CDR3nt: TGTGCCAGCAGTACGGGACAGGGGATTCGAGACTATGGCTACACCTTC

v_gene: TRBV18
abundance: NA
j_gene: TRBJ1-2
d_gene: NA
CDR3aa: CASSPSGGGNYGYTF
CDR3nt: TGTGCCAGCTCACCATCCGGAGGTGGTAACTATGGCTACACCTTC

v_gene: TRBV27
abundance: NA
j_gene: TRBJ1-1
d_gene: NA
CDR3aa: CASSPAGRGNTEAFF
CDR3nt: TGTGCCAGCAGTCCTGCAGGACGGGGGAACACTGAAGCTTTCTTT

v_gene: TRBV28
abundance: NA
j_gene: TRBJ2-2
d_gene: NA
CDR3aa: CASSQGLPNTGELFF
CDR3nt: TGTGCCAGCAGTCAGGGACTTCCGAACACCGGGGAGCTGTTTTTT